These 5 T cell receptor beta chains were all obtained from the same sample, sequenced in a study of CD8 T cells in Susac syndrome. Reverse transcription used about 0.45 to 1 ug RNA and random hexamers. In TCRdb, the immunoSEQ multiplex PCR reads were re-called with MiXCR into one record per CDR3 protein. The table lists roughly 160,000 distinct CDR3 sequences, 90% to 95% of them singletons, with more than 0.12% in the top ten. Source material: CD4+ T cells from PBMCs. Source of these receptors: a human donor in good health.

As for this clonotype: A read error may account for a junction end that differs from germline. The chain uses TRBV3-1 and TRBJ2-5, with D unresolved. Germline V CDR1 and CDR2: LGHDT, YNNKEL (reference sequence). This CDR3 contains 8 residues. CDR3 coding DNA: TGTGCCAGCAGCGATAGGAACTTC. Residues: CASSDRNF.

This clonotype came up once. This chain links TRBV5-4 with TRBJ2-5; D call uncertain. Germline V CDR1 and CDR2: SGHNT, YYREEE (reference sequence). Trimming shortened V by 4 bases and J by 2 bases, and 15 bases separated the two germline ends. The CDR3 length is 15 residues. The CDR3 DNA reads as TGTGCCAGCAGCAGAGACTGGGCAGCGCAAGAGACCCAGTACTTC. Encoded protein: CASSRDWAAQETQYF.

The sample holds a few counts of this clonotype. The chain recombines TRBV12-3 or TRBV12-4 with TRBJ2-1; 8 bases are shared with TRBD2. J gave up 4 bases and V 5 bases, and 7 bases lay outside the gene matches. The CDR3 is 15 amino acids. DNA for the CDR3: TGTGCCAGCAGTGAAACCGGGGGGGGATACAATGAGCAGTTCTTC. Translated: CASSETGGGYNEQFF.

V gene TRBV20-1 combines with J gene TRBJ2-7; a weak D match, TRBD1 (6 bases). The CDR3 runs to 14 residues. Trimming pared 0 bases from V and 6 bases from J, leaving 15 bases between. Per the germline V gene, CDR1 is DFQATT and CDR2 is SNEGSKA (reference sequence). The CDR3 bases are TGCAGTGCTAGAGATCAGGGGCCCAAGGGCGAGCAGTACTTC. Protein: CSARDQGPKGEQYF.

The CDR3 region has the DNA TGCGCCAGCAGCCGGGAGAGGGGCGAATATGGCTACACCTTC. This codes for CASSRERGEYGYTF. The chain uses TRBV4-3 and TRBJ1-2; the D gene is possibly TRBD1 (5 bases). The germline CDR1 and CDR2 sequences are LGHNA and YSLEER. The CDR3 is 14 amino acids. With 4 bases removed from V and 5 bases from J, the gap between germline ends came to 14 bases.